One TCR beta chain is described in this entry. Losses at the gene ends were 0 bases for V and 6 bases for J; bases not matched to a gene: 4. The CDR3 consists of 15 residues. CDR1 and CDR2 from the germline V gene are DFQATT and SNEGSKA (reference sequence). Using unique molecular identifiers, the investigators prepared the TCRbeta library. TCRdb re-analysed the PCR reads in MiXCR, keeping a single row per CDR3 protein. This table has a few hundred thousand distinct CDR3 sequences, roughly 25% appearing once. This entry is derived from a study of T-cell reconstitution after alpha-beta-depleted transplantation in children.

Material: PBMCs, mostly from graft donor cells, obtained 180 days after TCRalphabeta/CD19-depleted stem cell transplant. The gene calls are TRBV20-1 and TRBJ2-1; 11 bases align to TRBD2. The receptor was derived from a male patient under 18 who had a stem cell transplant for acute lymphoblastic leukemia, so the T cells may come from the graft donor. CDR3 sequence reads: CSARDLAGGPNEQFF. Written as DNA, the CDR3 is TGCAGTGCTAGAGATTTAGCGGGAGGGCCCAATGAGCAGTTCTTC.